These 15 T cell receptor beta chains share one sample of origin, sequenced in a study of post-analysis software for immune sequencing data. Their recognized antigens are unknown. Overall study findings and caveats: The study found TRBV5-6, TRBV5-1 and TRBV20-1 among roughly 5 TRBV segments more frequent in patients than controls.

The authors incorporated unique molecular identifiers into the TCR beta cDNA libraries. TCRdb re-analysed the PCR reads in MiXCR, keeping a single row per CDR3 protein. The sample has roughly 800,000 distinct CDR3 sequences; roughly 27% are singletons. Sequences were obtained from blood. These receptors originate from a girl between 5 and 17 years old with multiple sclerosis.

This chain uses TRBV11-2 with TRBJ2-1; 9 bases line up with TRBD2. The CDR3 consists of 18 residues. The ends lost 1 base at V and 3 bases at J; junction bases unmatched: 10. Germline V gene sequence: CDR1 SGHAT, CDR2 FQNNGV. Here the CDR3 DNA reads TGTGCCAGCAGCTTAGTCCCAGCTAGCGGGGCTTTCTACAATGAGCAGTTCTTC. Translation gives CASSLVPASGAFYNEQFF.

This clonotype was detected a few times. This chain joins TRBV9 and TRBJ2-5; 7 positions match TRBD1. The assigned J gene may be wrong: the sequence end matches TRBJ2-7 better. The germline V gene encodes CDR1 SGDLS and CDR2 YYNGEE. The CDR3 has 12 amino acids. CDR3 DNA sequence: TGTGCCAGCAGCGCGACAGGGAACGAGCAGTACTTC. Translation: CASSATGNEQYF.

This clonotype was detected many times. This chain links TRBV5-1 with TRBJ2-1; D might be TRBD1 (6 bases). The germline V gene encodes CDR1 SGHRS and CDR2 YFSETQ. The V gene lost 5 bases and the J gene lost 0 bases, with 15 bases spanning the gap. CDR3 length equals 16 residues. The CDR3 region is CASRNRGGGSYNEQFF. The CDR3, as DNA: TGCGCCAGCAGGAATAGAGGGGGTGGCTCCTACAATGAGCAGTTCTTC.

This clonotype occurred a few times. The rearrangement joins TRBV7-9 to TRBJ2-1; 8 positions match TRBD2. CDR3 length: 15 amino acids. CDR1 is SEHNR, CDR2 FQNEAQ, per germline (reference sequence). The V and J ends lost 1 base and 5 bases, in that order; junction bases with no gene match: 4. The CDR3 nucleotides read TGTGCCAGCAGCTTAGTTCAGCGGGGGAACAATGAGCAGTTCTTC. Encoded protein: CASSLVQRGNNEQFF.

J is TRBJ2-7 and V is TRBV20-1; perhaps TRBD1 as D (5 bases). The last part of the DNA fits TRBJ2-5 better; the J call may be wrong. The germline V gene has CDR1 DFQATT and CDR2 SNEGSKA (reference sequence). The CDR3 runs to 14 residues. The CDR3 bases are TGCAGTGTCGGCCGAGTTGCAGGGTCTGAGACCCAGTACTTC. It yields the protein CSVGRVAGSETQYF.

V usage is TRBV21-1 and J usage is TRBJ2-2; the table assigns TRBD1, which was not confirmed against the DNA. TRBV21-1 is designated a pseudogene. This CDR3 is built from 15 residues. The CDR3 loop is CASSISGHFTGELFF. In DNA, the CDR3 is TGTGCCAGCAGCATTTCGGGACACTTCACCGGGGAGCTGTTTTTT.

The chain carries TRBV7-8 and TRBJ1-1; D is unclear. The CDR3 covers 14 residues. Trimming cost V 0 bases and J 5 bases, with 10 bases left between them. Germline assignment: CDR1 SGHVS and CDR2 FQNEAQ. The CDR3 sequence is CASSLARVGTEAFF. CDR3 in DNA: TGTGCCAGCAGCTTAGCGAGGGTCGGGACTGAAGCTTTCTTT.

This clonotype was found a few times. J is TRBJ1-2 and V is TRBV28; D not resolved. Per the germline V gene, CDR1 is MDHEN and CDR2 is SYDVKM. This CDR3 contains 15 residues. V was clipped by 8 bases and J by 4 bases, with 20 bases between them. This CDR3 reads CASLTGPLSGYGYTF. The CDR3 nucleotides read TGTGCCAGCCTAACCGGGCCCCTCTCGGGCTATGGCTACACCTTC.

This chain connects TRBV15 to TRBJ2-5; no firm D call. CDR3 length equals 14 residues. The germline V gene has CDR1 LNHNV and CDR2 YYDKDF (reference sequence). V was clipped by 1 base and J by 0 bases, with 6 bases between them. The CDR3 DNA is TGTGCCACCAGCAGAGGACGGAACCAAGAGACCCAGTACTTC. It codes for CATSRGRNQETQYF.

At least ten counts were recorded for this clonotype. The chain carries TRBV4-1 and TRBJ2-7, with D possibly matching TRBD1 (5 bases). The germline gives CDR1 MGHRA, CDR2 YSYEKL. V was cut by 4 bases and J by 1 base, with 11 bases left in between. The CDR3 sequence is 14 residues long. CDR3 region: CASSPQTDSYEQYF. For the CDR3, the DNA is TGCGCCAGCAGCCCACAGACAGATTCCTACGAGCAGTACTTC.

This clonotype came up a few times. The V call is TRBV27, the J call TRBJ1-4; TRBD1 matches 7 bases. V lost 6 bases to trimming and J lost 3 bases; unmatched junction nucleotides: 10. There are 16 residues in the CDR3. In germline, CDR1 is MNHEY, CDR2 SMNVEV (reference sequence). CDR3 loop: CASRTGRGVSNEKLFF. Here the CDR3 DNA reads TGTGCCAGCAGGACAGGGCGGGGAGTATCTAATGAAAAACTGTTTTTT.

This clonotype was recorded a few times. V usage is TRBV12-3 or TRBV12-4 and J usage is TRBJ2-7; D tentatively fits TRBD1 or TRBD2 (6 bases each). Trimming shortened V by 4 bases and J by 3 bases, and 19 bases separated the two germline ends. The CDR3 is 16 residues long. The CDR3 nucleotides read TGTGCCAGCAGTTCCCCGGGGGCAGGCTACGGCTACGAGCAGTACTTC. It yields the protein CASSSPGAGYGYEQYF.

This chain joins TRBV10-2 and TRBJ1-1; 8 bases are shared with TRBD1. After removal of 2 bases from V and 3 bases from J, the junction contained 8 bases not matched to a gene. Per germline, CDR1 WSHSY and CDR2 SAAADI. The CDR3 is made up of 16 amino acids. The CDR3 DNA reads TGCGCCAGCAGTGAGGCGGGACAGGAGCGGGACACTGAAGCTTTCTTT. This gives the protein CASSEAGQERDTEAFF.

The J gene is TRBJ1-2, the V gene TRBV28; D is uncertain. Germline lookup yields CDR1 MDHEN and CDR2 SYDVKM. The CDR3 has 11 residues. V dropped 8 bases and J dropped 8 bases, with 12 bases sitting between them. CDR3: CASFNLEGYTF. CDR3 coding DNA: TGTGCCAGCTTTAACCTAGAGGGCTACACCTTC.

The chain links TRBV6-5 to TRBJ2-6; D gene ambiguous. Germline V gives CDR1 MNHEY, CDR2 SVGAGI. V lost 4 bases to trimming and J lost 3 bases, with 22 bases between them. The CDR3 sequence is 19 residues long. The CDR3 sequence is CASSSTPGQDPNGANVLTF. The CDR3 DNA is TGTGCCAGCAGTTCAACCCCGGGTCAGGACCCTAATGGGGCCAACGTCCTGACTTTC.